This TCR beta chain was sequenced for a study of T cell repertoires in cytomegalovirus infection. Study at large: A matching HLA type, together with CMV infection, was signaled by public TCR beta signatures.

Regarding the study as a whole: Predominance within the ex vivo response was attributable to HLA-C-restricted CMV-specific TCR beta clonotypes.

Germline loops: CDR1 SGHDT, CDR2 YYEEEE. V shed 4 bases and J shed 0 bases, with 16 bases lying between them. CDR3 length equals 16 residues. TCRdb re-derived calls from the reads in MiXCR, one entry per CDR3 protein. Of around 110,000 distinct CDR3 sequences listed, about 9.5% are singletons. There are a few counts of this clonotype. Its cognate antigen is unknown. The receptor was derived from a human donor in good health (CMV status not recorded). Some clones in this sample may be carry-over from other donors' samples. The chain uses TRBV5-6 and TRBJ1-1; D is perhaps TRBD1 (6 bases). Sequenced material: PBMCs, sequenced either directly or after in vitro stimulation (not recorded which). CDR3 sequence reads: CASSQGPGHLNTEAFF. In nucleotides, the CDR3 is TGTGCCAGCAGCCAGGGACCGGGACACCTGAACACTGAAGCTTTCTTT.